Listed below are T cell receptor beta chains from one sample, sequenced in a study of blood T cell repertoires in COVID-19. Sequenced by immunoSEQ multiplex PCR; TCRdb stores in-frame clones only, minus some. The repertoire has 88,000 or so clones, 86% of them found once; the top ten carry 7% to 7.5%. Sequenced material: peripheral blood. All receptors come from a man aged 55 to 70 with acute or convalescent COVID-19. The CDR3 runs from the conserved cysteine through the conserved F or W. Each record gives: CDR3 protein, CDR3 DNA, J gene, V gene, D gene, clone size. A D gene is named only where the DNA matches it firmly. Clone size is stated in some rows and not others, as once, few, many or a class when expanded.

CDR3: CASSQRGVEQFF
DNA: TGTGCCAGCAGCCAAAGAGGAGTGGAGCAGTTCTTC
J: TRBJ2-1
V: TRBV3-1/TRBV3-2
D: .
size: .

CDR3: CASSYTRTGIKGYTF
DNA: TGTGCCAGCAGTTACACCCGGACAGGGATCAAGGGCTACACCTTC
J: TRBJ1-2
V: TRBV6-5
D: TRBD1
size: .

CDR3: CASSVVGGRTTEAFF
DNA: TGTGCCAGCAGCGTAGTGGGGGGAAGGACCACTGAAGCTTTCTTT
J: TRBJ1-1
V: TRBV9
D: .
size: .

CDR3: CASSIADTEAFF
DNA: TGTGCCAGTAGTATCGCGGACACTGAAGCTTTCTTT
J: TRBJ1-1
V: TRBV19
D: .
size: .

CDR3: CASSSRVRGRETQYF
DNA: TGTGCCAGTAGTAGTAGAGTAAGAGGTCGAGAGACCCAGTACTTC
J: TRBJ2-5
V: TRBV19
D: .
size: .

CDR3: CASSPGQWEKLFF
DNA: TGTGCCAGCAGCCCCGGACAGTGGGAAAAACTGTTTTTT
J: TRBJ1-4
V: TRBV7-2
D: .
size: .

CDR3: CASTRGTPGFPGYTF
DNA: TGTGCCAGCACTCGAGGGACTCCCGGGTTCCCTGGCTACACCTTC
J: TRBJ1-2
V: TRBV27
D: .
size: .

CDR3: CASSLLGGGNTIYF
DNA: TGTGCCAGCAGCCTCCTTGGGGGCGGAAACACCATATATTTT
J: TRBJ1-3
V: TRBV14
D: .
size: few

CDR3: CASSLVSTDTQYF
DNA: TGTGCCAGCAGCTTAGTAAGCACAGATACGCAGTATTTT
J: TRBJ2-3
V: TRBV7-2
D: .
size: .

CDR3: CASSLLTGQGSSGEQYF
DNA: TGTGCCAGCAGCTTATTGACCGGACAGGGGTCCTCAGGGGAGCAGTACTTC
J: TRBJ2-7
V: TRBV7-6
D: TRBD1
size: .

CDR3: CASSKDRQTNYGYTF
DNA: TGCGCCAGCAGCAAGGACAGGCAGACTAACTATGGCTACACCTTC
J: TRBJ1-2
V: TRBV5-1
D: TRBD1
size: .

CDR3: CASSPDRGVGEAFF
DNA: TGTGCCAGCTCACCAGACAGGGGGGTGGGTGAAGCTTTCTTT
J: TRBJ1-1
V: TRBV18
D: TRBD1
size: .

CDR3: CASSPAPGTSGLEQYF
DNA: TGCGCCAGCAGCCCCGCCCCCGGGACTAGCGGTTTGGAGCAGTACTTC
J: TRBJ2-7
V: TRBV5-1
D: TRBD2
size: .

CDR3: CSAGLAGGVDEQFF
DNA: TGCAGCGCGGGACTAGCGGGAGGGGTAGATGAGCAGTTCTTC
J: TRBJ2-1
V: TRBV29-1
D: TRBD2
size: .

CDR3: CASSTGYRFYNEQFF
DNA: TGTGCCAGCAGCACCGGGTACCGGTTCTACAATGAGCAGTTCTTC
J: TRBJ2-1
V: TRBV9
D: .
size: .

CDR3: CASSEGPSLEQFF
DNA: TGTGCCAGCAGTGAGGGTCCTAGCCTTGAGCAGTTCTTC
J: TRBJ2-1
V: TRBV6-1
D: .
size: .

CDR3: CASSSTGTYNEQFF
DNA: TGTGCCAGTAGTTCGACAGGTACCTACAATGAGCAGTTCTTC
J: TRBJ2-1
V: TRBV19
D: .
size: once

CDR3: CASSEQRLGNTIYF
DNA: TGTGCCAGCAGTGAACAACGGTTAGGAAACACCATATATTTT
J: TRBJ1-3
V: TRBV6-1
D: .
size: .

CDR3: CASSSKIRAAPEAFF
DNA: TGTGCCAGCAGCTCAAAAATCCGTGCGGCTCCTGAAGCTTTCTTT
J: TRBJ1-1
V: TRBV7-2
D: .
size: .

CDR3: CASSESSGGSNNEQFF
DNA: TGCGCCAGCAGTGAGTCGAGCGGGGGGTCAAACAATGAGCAGTTCTTC
J: TRBJ2-1
V: TRBV10-1
D: TRBD2
size: .

CDR3: CASSVVTESPLHF
DNA: TGTGCCAGCAGCGTCGTGACAGAGTCACCCCTCCACTTT
J: TRBJ1-6
V: TRBV9
D: .
size: .

CDR3: CASSVSGQGGNTIYF
DNA: TGTGCCAGCAGCGTTTCCGGACAGGGTGGAAACACCATATATTTT
J: TRBJ1-3
V: TRBV9
D: TRBD1
size: .

CDR3: CASSPNAGKLFF
DNA: TGTGCCAGCAGTCCAAATGCAGGGAAACTGTTTTTT
J: TRBJ1-4
V: TRBV12-3/TRBV12-4
D: .
size: .

CDR3: CASSYTRDQPQHF
DNA: TGTGCCAGCAGTTACACTAGGGATCAGCCCCAGCATTTT
J: TRBJ1-5
V: TRBV6-6
D: .
size: .

CDR3: CASSFRSINEQFF
DNA: TGTGCCAGCAGCTTTAGGAGTATCAATGAGCAGTTCTTC
J: TRBJ2-1
V: TRBV5-5
D: .
size: .

CDR3: CASSLDPLGLAGYNEQFF
DNA: TGCGCCAGCAGCTTGGATCCACTGGGACTAGCGGGATACAATGAGCAGTTCTTC
J: TRBJ2-1
V: TRBV5-1
D: TRBD2
size: .

CDR3: CASSEAGTGSYEQYF
DNA: TGCGCCAGCAGTGAGGCCGGGACAGGGAGTTACGAGCAGTACTTC
J: TRBJ2-7
V: TRBV10-1
D: TRBD1
size: few